The 6 T cell receptor beta chains listed next were all sequenced from one sample in a study of cytomegalovirus exposure and HLA in healthy donors. PCR was performed using 60 Vbeta and 13 Jbeta primers. Profiled with immunoSEQ multiplex PCR; TCRdb holds only in-frame clones, not every one. The table includes 150,000 to 200,000 clones, about 75% detected once. What was sequenced was PBMCs. The receptors originated from a woman aged 45-60 years in good health and CMV-seropositive.

This clone was counted a few times. The rearrangement uses TRBV5-4 and TRBJ2-7; a possible D gene is TRBD2 (5 bases). The V end was cut by 0 bases, the J end by 0 bases, with 16 bases between. The CDR3 has 17 amino acids. Germline V gene data show CDR1 as SGHNT and CDR2 as YYREEE (reference sequence). The CDR3 here is CASSLGRAGLSSYEQYF. CDR3 coding DNA: TGTGCCAGCAGCTTGGGTAGGGCGGGTCTAAGCTCCTACGAGCAGTACTTC. Drawing the rest from reference TRBV5-4 and TRBJ2-7, the complete variable domain is ETGVTQSPTHLIKTRGQQVTLRCSSQSGHNTVSWYQQALGQGPQFIFQYYREEENGRGNFPPRFSGLQFPNYSSELNVNALELDDSALYLCASSLGRAGLSSYEQYFGPGTRLTVT.

This chain links TRBV7-9 with TRBJ1-2, with 9 bases fitting TRBD1. Per germline, CDR1 SEHNR and CDR2 FQNEAQ (reference sequence). The length of the CDR3 is 15 residues. V lost 5 bases to trimming and J lost 3 bases; unmatched junction nucleotides: 7. CDR3 residues: CASSLQGAPHYGYTF. The CDR3 DNA follows: TGTGCCAGCAGCCTACAGGGGGCGCCTCACTATGGCTACACCTTC.

The V call is TRBV5-1, the J call TRBJ2-7; 9 bases are shared with TRBD1. With V trimmed by 3 bases and J by 7 bases, 11 bases remained unmatched. CDR1 is SGHRS and CDR2 is YFSETQ in the germline V gene. There are 15 residues in the CDR3. The CDR3 DNA follows: TGCGCCAGCAGCTGGGTGGGGACAGGGTACCAAGAGCAGTACTTC. Translating gives CASSWVGTGYQEQYF.

A word on this clone: Other DNA variants within this sample encode the same CDR3. The chain recombines TRBV18 with TRBJ1-5, with D hard to call. V was cut by 2 bases and J by 4 bases, with 6 bases left in between. The germline CDR1 and CDR2 sequences are KGHSH and LQKENI. CDR3 length: 13 residues. This CDR3 reads CASSPTGNQPQHF. CDR3 sequence (DNA): TGTGCCAGCTCACCAACGGGAAATCAGCCCCAGCATTTT.

The rearrangement joins TRBV19 to TRBJ1-3; tentatively, D is TRBD1 (6 bases). CDR3 length: 15 amino acids. The V gene's germline CDR1 is LNHDA and CDR2 SQIVND (reference sequence). V lost 3 bases to trimming and J lost 3 bases, with 12 bases between them. This chain's CDR3 is CASSISRTVGNTIYF. As DNA, the CDR3 is TGTGCCAGTAGTATTTCCCGGACAGTTGGAAACACCATATATTTT.

The V call is TRBV29-1, the J call TRBJ2-1, with D hard to call. CDR1 SQVTM and CDR2 ANQGSEA come from the germline V gene. This CDR3 contains 11 residues. V was shortened by 7 bases and J by 7 bases, with 11 bases between the two germline ends. CDR3 protein: CSARARNEQFF. CDR3 nucleotides: TGCAGCGCTAGAGCGCGGAATGAGCAGTTCTTC.